The 24 T cell receptor beta chains reported below all come from one sample, sequenced in a study of cytomegalovirus exposure and HLA in healthy donors. Amplification used 60 Vbeta primers and 13 Jbeta primers. TCRdb's copy holds only in-frame clones and misses some; the assay was immunoSEQ multiplex PCR. Here the sample spans about 140,000 clones, 70% to 85% being singletons. The sample was PBMCs. The source of these receptors is a middle-aged man in good health and CMV-seronegative.

The rearrangement joins TRBV4-1 to TRBJ2-7; TRBD1 might be the D (6 bases). V was trimmed by 4 bases and J by 6 bases, leaving 25 bases between them. The CDR3 has 17 amino acids. Germline CDR1 MGHRA, CDR2 YSYEKL. The chain's CDR3 is CASSPSYDGQPLGEQYF. The CDR3 DNA is TGCGCCAGCAGCCCCTCCTACGACGGACAGCCTCTGGGCGAGCAGTACTTC.

Here the CDR3 reads CASSPDSQETQYF. In nucleotides, the CDR3 is TGTGCCAGCAGCCCGGACAGCCAAGAGACCCAGTACTTC. V and J are TRBV7-2 and TRBJ2-5; TRBD1 might be the D (6 bases). Trimming pared 5 bases from V and 1 base from J, leaving 8 bases between. CDR3 length: 13 amino acids. Germline V gene lookup returns CDR1 SGHTA and CDR2 FQGNSA.

Details on this clone: One end of the junction fails to match germline, which may point to a read error. The chain joins TRBV7-9 to TRBJ1-2; 9 nucleotides match TRBD1. CDR1 is SEHNR, CDR2 FQNEAQ, per germline (reference sequence). The CDR3 spans 17 residues. The CDR3, as DNA: TGTGCCAGCAACTTACAGGGGGCATACGGAGTTGGCTATGGCTACACCTTC. Translating it yields CASNLQGAYGVGYGYTF.

This clone was detected a few times. Other DNA sequences of this sample code for an identical CDR3. The J gene is TRBJ2-7, the V gene TRBV30, with D unclear. In germline, CDR1 is GTSNPN, CDR2 SVGIG (reference sequence). The CDR3 has 12 amino acids. V lost 0 bases, J lost 3 bases, and 6 bases lay in between. The CDR3 coding sequence is TGTGCCTGGAGTGTATCCCTCTACGAGCAGTACTTC. Translated, it gives CAWSVSLYEQYF.

V usage is TRBV7-3 and J usage is TRBJ2-3; no clear D gene. Trimming removed 4 bases from V and 2 bases from J, with 4 bases in between. The CDR3 spans 12 residues. Germline CDR1 is SGHTA and CDR2 is FQGTGA. Written as DNA, the CDR3 is TGTGCCAGCAGCTCAGTCACAGATACGCAGTATTTT. Translated, it gives CASSSVTDTQYF.

This clone appeared a single time. The chain recombines TRBV6-1 with TRBJ1-5, with 8 positions matching TRBD1. Germline assignment: CDR1 MNHNS and CDR2 SASEGT. This CDR3 is 17 amino acids long. The V gene end was trimmed by 4 bases and the J gene end by 1 base; junction bases not matched to a gene: 9. CDR3 nucleotides: TGTGCCAGCAGTGGTCGTCAGGACAGGGAAAGCAATCAGCCCCAGCATTTT. It yields the protein CASSGRQDRESNQPQHF.

This chain links TRBV4-1 with TRBJ2-1; 9 bases agree with TRBD1. The CDR3 consists of 17 residues. With V trimmed by 1 base and J by 8 bases, 12 bases remained unmatched. Germline CDR1 reads MGHRA; CDR2 reads YSYEKL. CDR3: CASSQGWGQGVGDEQFF. The CDR3 DNA reads TGCGCCAGCAGCCAAGGGTGGGGACAGGGCGTCGGTGATGAGCAGTTCTTC.

CDR3 residues: CASSLVAGPQETQYF. Here the CDR3 DNA reads TGTGCCAGCAGCTTAGTTGCAGGGCCCCAAGAGACCCAGTACTTC. The chain is built from TRBV7-2 and TRBJ2-5, with D maybe TRBD1 (5 bases). This CDR3 has 15 amino acids. CDR1 and CDR2 from the germline V gene are SGHTA and FQGNSA. V lost 1 base to trimming and J lost 1 base, with 10 bases between them. Combining the CDR3 with reference TRBV7-2 and TRBJ2-5 gives the whole variable domain GAGVSQSPSNKVTEKGKDVELRCDPISGHTALYWYRQSLGQGLEFLIYFQGNSAPDKSGLPSDRFSAERTGGSVSTLTIQRTQQEDSAVYLCASSLVAGPQETQYFGPGTRLLVL.

This chain connects TRBV14 to TRBJ2-5, with 9 bases lining up with TRBD2. Looked up from germline, CDR1 is SGHDN and CDR2 is FVKESK. With V trimmed by 2 bases and J by 3 bases, 1 base remained unmatched. This CDR3 has 14 amino acids. CDR3 sequence reads: CASSQRLAEETQYF. In DNA form, the CDR3 reads TGTGCCAGCAGCCAAAGACTAGCGGAAGAGACCCAGTACTTC.

The gene calls are TRBV4-1 and TRBJ1-2, with 8 bases lining up with TRBD1. V gave up 4 bases and J gave up 4 bases; unmatched junction bases: 5. The CDR3 covers 14 residues. Germline assignment: CDR1 MGHRA and CDR2 YSYEKL. In DNA, the CDR3 is TGCGCCAGCAGCCTTACCACAGGGGGCTATGGCTACACCTTC. Its translation: CASSLTTGGYGYTF.

The chain recombines TRBV4-1 with TRBJ1-6, with TRBD1 matching over 10 bases. Trimming cost V 3 bases and J 10 bases; bases outside gene matches: 3. There are 14 residues in the CDR3. Germline CDR1 is MGHRA and CDR2 is YSYEKL. CDR3 nucleotide sequence: TGCGCCAGCAGCCAGGGGACAGGGGTGTCACCCCTCCACTTT. Amino acids: CASSQGTGVSPLHF.

This chain connects TRBV6-5 to TRBJ1-1; D possibly corresponds to TRBD1 (6 bases). The germline V gene encodes CDR1 MNHEY and CDR2 SVGAGI. The length of the CDR3 is 13 residues. Trimming took off 7 bases at V and 1 base at J, with 10 bases between the two ends. CDR3 region: CASIDRPNTEAFF. Written as DNA, the CDR3 is TGTGCCAGCATAGACAGGCCGAACACTGAAGCTTTCTTT.

The V gene is TRBV28, the J gene TRBJ2-7, with D perhaps matching TRBD1 (6 bases). CDR1 MDHEN and CDR2 SYDVKM come from the germline V gene. This CDR3 spans 16 amino acids. Trimming removed 7 bases at V and 9 bases at J, with 28 bases between. CDR3 coding DNA: TGTGCCAGCAAACTTGGGGCGGAACAGGGCCCCCAGGGGCAGTACTTC. Translation: CASKLGAEQGPQGQYF.

V gene TRBV9 combines with J gene TRBJ2-3, with D maybe TRBD1 (5 bases). The CDR3 consists of 14 residues. Trimming stripped 3 bases from V and 5 bases from J, with 13 bases between. Germline V CDR1 and CDR2: SGDLS, YYNGEE. CDR3 bases: TGTGCCAGCAGCGCCACAGGCGACAGAGATACGCAGTATTTT. Its translation: CASSATGDRDTQYF.

The chain couples TRBV7-9 to TRBJ2-4; possible D gene TRBD2, 6 bases. Per germline, CDR1 SEHNR and CDR2 FQNEAQ (reference sequence). Between the trimmed V and J ends, which lost 5 bases and 0 bases, there was a span of 14 bases. There are 16 residues in the CDR3. CDR3 coding DNA: TGTGCCAGCAGCCCCTGGCGGGACCTAGCCAAAAACATTCAGTACTTC. It is translated as CASSPWRDLAKNIQYF.

This chain links TRBV27 with TRBJ1-1; D is ambiguous. This CDR3 contains 15 residues. Deletions cut 6 bases from V and 5 bases from J, with 19 bases between. The germline CDR1 and CDR2 sequences are MNHEY and SMNVEV (reference sequence). The CDR3 nucleotides are TGTGCCAGCAGGCCCGGAGGAGCGGGATGGACTGAAGCTTTCTTT. Amino acid sequence: CASRPGGAGWTEAFF.

The rearrangement joins TRBV5-1 to TRBJ1-5, with D maybe TRBD1 (5 bases). V dropped 4 bases and J dropped 1 base, with 9 bases sitting between them. Germline V CDR1 and CDR2: SGHRS, YFSETQ. This CDR3 region has 14 residues. The DNA for the CDR3 is TGCGCCAGCAGCGCGGGGGTGAGCAATCAGCCCCAGCATTTT. Amino acid sequence: CASSAGVSNQPQHF.

This chain joins TRBV6-5 and TRBJ2-7, with 7 positions matching TRBD2. Germline V CDR1 and CDR2: MNHEY, SVGAGI. The length of the CDR3 is 14 residues. The V segment lost 4 bases and the J segment 1 base; nucleotides outside the gene matches: 4. CDR3 loop: CASSSAGGSYEQYF. The DNA of the CDR3 is TGTGCCAGCAGTTCCGCCGGGGGGTCCTACGAGCAGTACTTC.

The rearrangement uses TRBV28 and TRBJ2-1; weak D call: TRBD2 (5 bases). The CDR3 contains 16 residues. V was pared by 4 bases and J by 0 bases, with 13 bases between. CDR1 is MDHEN and CDR2 is SYDVKM in the germline V gene. Written as DNA, the CDR3 is TGTGCCAGCAGTTCAGGAGCCGGAGGCTCCTACAATGAGCAGTTCTTC. It specifies CASSSGAGGSYNEQFF.

The chain has TRBV11-2 and TRBJ1-2; D is uncertain. Germline CDR1 reads SGHAT; CDR2 reads FQNNGV. The CDR3 totals 13 residues. V was pared by 1 base and J by 2 bases, with 5 bases between. Here the CDR3 DNA reads TGTGCCAGCAGCTTAGCCAGAAACTATGGCTACACCTTC. It translates to CASSLARNYGYTF.

The rearrangement joins TRBV7-3 to TRBJ2-3, with TRBD2 matching over 10 bases. Looked up from germline, CDR1 is SGHTA and CDR2 is FQGTGA. The CDR3 consists of 18 residues. V was pared by 5 bases and J by 1 base, with 12 bases of the junction left unmatched. CDR3 nucleotides: TGTGCCAGCAGCCCCCTAGCGGGGGACGGCCTGGGCACAGATACGCAGTATTTT. Translated, it gives CASSPLAGDGLGTDTQYF.

V usage is TRBV7-2 and J usage is TRBJ2-3; TRBD2 matches 11 bases. Germline V gene lookup returns CDR1 SGHTA and CDR2 FQGNSA. This CDR3 region has 16 residues. V was pared by 4 bases and J by 2 bases, with 5 bases of the junction left unmatched. In DNA form, the CDR3 reads TGTGCCAGCAGCTGGAGACTAGCGGGGAACACAGATACGCAGTATTTT. Protein product: CASSWRLAGNTDTQYF.

V gene TRBV30 combines with J gene TRBJ1-1, with 7 bases matching TRBD1. Germline assignment: CDR1 GTSNPN and CDR2 SVGIG (reference sequence). The CDR3 has 15 residues. The J segment lost 4 bases and the V segment lost 0 bases, leaving 8 bases of the junction unmatched. The CDR3 DNA follows: TGTGCCTGGAGTGTAAGGGCGACAGGGTCCACTGAAGCTTTCTTT. Translating gives CAWSVRATGSTEAFF.

This chain connects TRBV27 to TRBJ2-2, with D possibly matching TRBD1 (6 bases). Germline lookup yields CDR1 MNHEY and CDR2 SMNVEV (reference sequence). V lost 7 bases to trimming and J lost 0 bases, with 12 bases between them. The CDR3 length is 15 residues. The CDR3 DNA is TGTGCCAGCAAGAGGGGGACGGCGAACACCGGGGAGCTGTTTTTT. It specifies CASKRGTANTGELFF.